This TCR beta chain was observed in a study of CD8+CD57+ T cells in acquired aplastic anemia. It was patients with CD8+CD57+ cell expansion by flow cytometry who were chosen for sequencing. J was trimmed by 4 bases and V by 4 bases; bases with no gene match: 9. The CDR3 consists of 15 residues. Germline V gene sequence: CDR1 PRHDT, CDR2 FYEKMQ (reference sequence). Researchers used genomic DNA as the template to profile TCR beta VDJ and CDR3. TCRdb analysed the reads with MiXCR anew, one entry per CDR3 protein. This table has roughly 280,000 distinct CDR3 sequences, approximately 60% appearing once. This TCR was sampled from a human donor with aplastic anemia. The chain uses TRBV13 and TRBJ1-2; the match to TRBD1 covers 7 bases. The sequenced material came from sorted CD4+, CD8+, or CD8+CD57+ T cells (not recorded which) from PBMCs. CDR3 amino acids: CASSSTGSYLYGYTF. In DNA form, the CDR3 reads TGTGCCAGCAGCTCGACAGGGTCATACCTCTATGGCTACACCTTC. Combining the CDR3 with reference TRBV13 and TRBJ1-2 gives the whole variable domain AAGVIQSPRHLIKEKRETATLKCYPIPRHDTVYWYQQGPGQDPQFLISFYEKMQSDKGSIPDRFSAQQFSDYHSELNMSSLELGDSALYFCASSSTGSYLYGYTFGSGTRLTVV.